This T cell receptor (beta chain) was retrieved from a study of monozygotic twins with inflammatory bowel disease. Template-switch reactions added UMIs with a 6-nucleotide sample barcode. Reprocessing the 5' RACE reads, TCRdb reports a single entry for every CDR3 protein and omits DNA. The sample is made up of roughly 300,000 distinct CDR3 sequences, and the top ten hold over 5% of it. There are 15 residues in the CDR3. The germline V gene has CDR1 DFQATT and CDR2 SNEGSKA (reference sequence). Someone took an approximately 2.5 ml blood sample from each of the donors. The source material was blood. The J gene is TRBJ2-4, the V gene TRBV20-1; TCRdb lists TRBD1, though no DNA is available to test this call. The clonotype comes from a human donor with ulcerative colitis or Crohn's disease, or a healthy co-twin of an affected twin (not recorded which). The CDR3 region is CSARDLRAAKNIQYF.